This TCR beta chain was identified during a study of cytomegalovirus exposure and HLA in healthy donors (dated by TCRdb to 2016 to 2017). For the wider study: The roughly 670 repertoires of the first cohort and the 120 validation repertoires were produced on the same platform, according to a later analysis. High-throughput TCR immunosequencing, statistical association of individual TCRs with disease status, and machine learning were combined to predict cytomegalovirus infection status. In addition to the first cohort of approximately 670 subjects, a separate validation cohort of around 110 different subjects was used. The study was designed to test whether signatures of past pathogen exposure could be identified by cataloging public T cell receptors.

As encoded in the germline V gene, CDR1 is MGHDK while CDR2 is SYGVNS. The cysteine opens and the phenylalanine closes a CDR3 of 15 amino acids. Of all the DNA, just the CDR3 is kept, 45 bases in frame from base 1. V sheds 10 bases and J sheds 1 base, leaving 17 bases between their ends. Separate from the approximately 670-subject first cohort, the validation cohort of 95 to 150 subjects was the group to which the donors belonged. This clone was seen just once. Its antigen is still unknown. Base qualities are not at hand, and no much larger clone is one base apart. Broad study findings and their caveats: A few of the identified cytomegalovirus-associated TCR beta chains were confirmed in vitro to be specific for cytomegalovirus antigens. Subsequent analysis determined that TCRs grouped into clusters in the first cohort also showed a tendency toward co-occurrence across the roughly 110 validation repertoires, and about 93% of cluster scores exceeded 0. The study listed over 150 TCR beta chains as associated with cytomegalovirus. Across donors, most TCR sequences were observed very rarely, whereas some public TCRs were present in many individuals. Cytomegalovirus status was reported to be diagnosed by the classifier with high specificity and sensitivity in both the original and validation cohorts. The authors suggested that the approach could potentially be extended to other disease states and immunological phenotypes. All 120 repertoires were used to score co-occurrence in the validation cohort in a later analysis, because that analysis had no HLA typing for the cohort.

The library was prepared using the immunoSEQ multiplex PCR assay. The paper's processing steps were these. A statistical classification framework was built to diagnose cytomegalovirus status from the catalog of TCR beta chain sequences. Sourced from immuneACCESS, this table was stored by TCRdb with only in-frame sequences that have V and J called. A share of the clones is absent; for the studies checked, an unresolved V gene accounts for under half, and the remainder has no known explanation. V and J calls and clone size come straight from that table; D and trimming were deduced from the DNA. In all, the sample holds 250,000 to 400,000 clones, and roughly 87% of those were seen once. The ten largest make up over 1% of the sample.

Sequences were obtained from PBMCs. Recombination joined TRBV25-1 with TRBJ1-5, with the D segment identity uncertain. This clonotype was sampled from a woman aged 25 to 39 in good health and CMV-seropositive. The CDR3 region reads CATPPREGSNQPQHF. At the DNA level, the sequence is TGTGCCACCCCCCCCCGGGAAGGGAGCAATCAGCCCCAGCATTTT.